This T cell receptor (beta chain) emerged from a study of graft-versus-host responses after intestinal transplantation. Across the study: Multivisceral, liver-intestinal, or isolated intestinal grafts went to recipients. Each recipient received anti-thymocyte globulin induction, then tacrolimus and steroids for roughly 3 years. General study points: Researchers found GvH clones in recipient marrow, and some showed up first in ileum or blood. Within allografts, high graft-versus-host to host-versus-graft clonal ratios were seen among patients with graft-donor T cell macrochimerism.

The V end was cut by 2 bases, the J end by 3 bases, with 7 bases between. CDR1 is KGHSH and CDR2 is LQKENI in the germline V gene. The length of the CDR3 is 14 residues. Here immunoSEQ multiplex PCR was the method, and the copy in TCRdb shows in-frame clones only, minus some. In the table there are about 100,000 clones, 91% of which are singletons. A note on this clone: Its specificity is unknown.

The sequence came from a human donor who was the organ donor for an intestinal transplant. This chain joins TRBV18 and TRBJ1-4; D gene unclear. Sample: unstimulated CD4+ T cells sorted from spleen or lymph node cells, taken before transplant. CDR3 sequence: CASSPVGSNEKLFF. The CDR3 DNA sequence: TGTGCCAGCTCACCAGTCGGGTCTAATGAAAAACTGTTTTTT.